This T cell receptor (beta chain) was obtained from a study of Graves' ophthalmopathy and Graves' hyperthyroidism. The germline gives CDR1 SQVTM, CDR2 ANQGSEA. The CDR3 loop spans 15 amino acids. Trimming stripped 8 bases from V and 4 bases from J, with 18 bases between. Notes on the study in general: Ophthalmopathy cases were distinguished from stable hyperthyroidism by a 13-signature model, reaching just over 85% sensitivity and about 80% specificity. Ophthalmopathy progression predictions by the model showed roughly 77% specificity and approximately 71% sensitivity.

In regard to this clonotype: Its specificity is unknown.

PBMCs were obtained from roughly 9.7 ml of fresh peripheral blood. RNA transcripts served as template for amplifying TCR beta CDR3 sequences. HTBI primers were employed in first-round RT-PCR, then a second-round multiplex PCR followed. TCRdb re-called the multiplex PCR reads through MiXCR, storing one row per CDR3 protein. The sample records around 600,000 distinct CDR3 sequences, about two fifths being singletons. The sequencing sample was made of peripheral blood. J is TRBJ2-6 and V is TRBV29-1, with D maybe TRBD2 (6 bases). The TCR comes from an adult man with Graves' ophthalmopathy. CDR3 amino acids: CSSYSRGSGANVLTF. The CDR3 DNA reads as TGCAGCAGTTATTCGCGGGGATCCGGGGCCAACGTCCTGACTTTC.